This T cell receptor beta chain was recorded in a study of T cell repertoires in cytomegalovirus infection (dated 2019 in TCRdb). Some background on the complete study: Recently identified HLA-C-restricted CMV epitopes, whose presentation resists viral immunomodulation, were targeted by peptide stimulations together with well-studied HLA-B-restricted epitopes. Donor HLA type was relevant to the analysis, as public TCR beta signatures indicated carriage of CMV infection together with the matching HLA type. Findings and caveats that apply to the study as a whole: In both this cohort and an independent roughly 400-donor cohort, the cumulative frequency of public TCR beta family members distinguished carriers of CMV infection plus the relevant HLA type. In the ex vivo response, HLA-C-restricted CMV-specific TCR beta clonotypes were dominant, and in two of eight donors the single most frequent clonotype came from this HLA-C-restricted group.

This clonotype was recorded at least ten times. No antigen is known for it. Nothing much larger sits one base from this clone, and base qualities are not available. CDR1 SEHNR and CDR2 FQNEAQ were looked up in the germline V gene (reference sequence). There are 16 amino acids in the CDR3, from cysteine to phenylalanine inclusive. The sequence is cut down to CDR3 DNA, 48 bases in frame from base 1. V was cut back by 6 bases and J by 4 bases, leaving a gap of 21 bases between them. The sample's treatment or condition, from its label and the paper: in vitro stimulation with specific CMV peptide epitopes to enrich CMV-specific T cells. Sequencing instrument: Illumina HiSeq 1500. TCRdb took the public reads, trimmed them with fastp at Q25, ran MiXCR for clone calling and kept in-frame beta chains. Rows with a matching CDR3 protein are joined into one entry that keeps the most common DNA and genes. Present in this sample are about 920,000 distinct CDR3 sequences, roughly 31% of which were seen just once. The ten largest clonotypes hold around 15% of the sample.

Source: cultured CD8+ T cells from PBMCs, taken from culture after CMV antigen stimulation. The V and J segments used are TRBV7-9 and TRBJ1-2, with TRBD1 tentatively as D gene (5 bases match). The source is a human donor in good health (CMV status not recorded). Some clones in this sample may be carry-over from other donors' samples. Here is the DNA: TGTGCCAGCAGGGACATCTCCGGGACGGCCTTCTATGGCTACACCTTC. Its protein product is CASRDISGTAFYGYTF.